This is a list of T cell receptor beta chains from one sample in a study of T cell responses to AZD1222 COVID-19 vaccine. Sequencing used immunoSEQ multiplex PCR; TCRdb keeps in-frame clones, though not all of them. The sample yields approximately 100,000 clones, about 88% seen once. The sequences come from peripheral blood, collected on day 0 of AZD1222 vaccination. The receptors were gathered from an adult in good health. Both conserved end residues are part of each CDR3. Each record gives: clone size, V gene, D gene, J gene, CDR3 DNA, CDR3 protein. D genes are given only for firm matches. The size field is filled for only some rows; it gives once, few, many or a size class.

few,TRBV11-3,-,TRBJ2-2,TGTGCCAGCAGCTTACGAGACCCCGGGGAGCTGTTTTTT,CASSLRDPGELFF
-,TRBV28,-,TRBJ1-2,TGTGCCAGCAGTTTGGTAGGCGGCTACACCTTC,CASSLVGGYTF
-,TRBV9,-,TRBJ1-1,TGTGCCAGCAGCGTAGATGAAGCGAACACTGAAGCTTTCTTT,CASSVDEANTEAFF
-,TRBV11-2,TRBD1,TRBJ1-2,TGTGCCAGCAGCCCCACCTTTGGACAGGGCGGTGGCTACACCTTC,CASSPTFGQGGGYTF
-,TRBV27,TRBD1,TRBJ1-2,TGTGCCAGCAGTTTCGTCAGGGGGGATGGCTACACCTTC,CASSFVRGDGYTF
-,TRBV29-1,TRBD1,TRBJ1-5,TGCAGCGTCTGTCCCGGGACAGGGATCAATCAGCCCCAGCATTTT,CSVCPGTGINQPQHF
-,TRBV2,-,TRBJ1-4,TGTGCCAGCAGCGAGGGGAATTTAAATGAAAAACTGTTTTTT,CASSEGNLNEKLFF
once,TRBV19,-,TRBJ1-1,TGTGCCAGTTCGGGGACGTTGAACACTGAAGCTTTCTTT,CASSGTLNTEAFF
-,TRBV3-1/TRBV3-2,TRBD2,TRBJ2-1,TGTGCCAGCAGCCAAGCCAACAGTCCGGGACTACAGACCTACAATGAGCAGTTCTTC,CASSQANSPGLQTYNEQFF
-,TRBV28,-,TRBJ1-2,TGTGCCAGCAGTCCCCTACCGAGGGCAGACTATGGCTACACCTTC,CASSPLPRADYGYTF
few,TRBV6-6,TRBD1,TRBJ1-2,TGTGCCAGCAGTTGGGGGGACAGTACTAACTATGGCTACACCTTC,CASSWGDSTNYGYTF
-,TRBV11-3,-,TRBJ2-3,TGTGCCAGCAGCTCGCTAAATACAGATACGCAGTATTTT,CASSSLNTDTQYF
-,TRBV7-5,-,TRBJ2-7,TGTGTCAGAAGCTTTCCTCCGGACAGAACCTACGAGCAGTACTTC,CVRSFPPDRTYEQYF
-,TRBV27,-,TRBJ1-2,TGTGCCAGCAGCCCGCCTGGGGGTAATGGCTACACCTTC,CASSPPGGNGYTF
-,TRBV5-1,-,TRBJ1-1,TGCGCCAGCAGCTTGGCCAGGTCAGGGAACACTGAAGCTTTCTTT,CASSLARSGNTEAFF
-,TRBV2,TRBD1,TRBJ1-2,TGTGCCAGCAGGGAACCGGGACAGGGCTTTCAAGGCTACACCTTC,CASREPGQGFQGYTF
few,TRBV5-1,-,TRBJ2-1,TGCGCCAGCAGCTTGTACGCTAACTCCTACAATGAGCAGTTCTTC,CASSLYANSYNEQFF
once,TRBV20-1,-,TRBJ2-7,TGCAGTGCTAGTCTACCCTACGGCGGCGAGCAGTACTTC,CSASLPYGGEQYF
-,TRBV18,-,TRBJ1-1,TGTGCCAGCTCACCACCGAGCAGGACTGAAGCTTTCTTT,CASSPPSRTEAFF
-,TRBV24-1,-,TRBJ2-7,TGTGCCACGAGTGGCCCCACAGGGCAGTACTTC,CATSGPTGQYF
-,TRBV28,-,TRBJ1-5,TGTGCCAGCAGCGGACAGTCCGTTCCTCAGCCCCAGCATTTT,CASSGQSVPQPQHF
-,TRBV7-9,TRBD2,TRBJ2-3,TGTGCCAGCAGCCGCCGGACTAGCGGGAACACAGATACGCAGTATTTT,CASSRRTSGNTDTQYF
few,TRBV7-8,TRBD1,TRBJ2-3,TGTGCCAGCAGCCTAGACAGGGGGCGGGATACGCAGTATTTT,CASSLDRGRDTQYF
-,TRBV5-5,-,TRBJ1-1,TGTGCCAGCCGCACACAGGACACTGAAGCTTTCTTT,CASRTQDTEAFF
once,TRBV28,TRBD1,TRBJ1-1,TGTGCCAGCATCCCAGGGACAGGGAACACTGAAGCTTTCTTT,CASIPGTGNTEAFF
-,TRBV5-1,TRBD2,TRBJ2-2,TGCGCCAGCAGCCCGGGAGGGGGCACCGGGGAGCTGTTTTTT,CASSPGGGTGELFF
-,TRBV7-9,-,TRBJ2-7,TGTGCCAGCAGCTCCCCCGGGTCTTCTCTCTACGAGCAGTACTTC,CASSSPGSSLYEQYF
-,TRBV24-1,-,TRBJ1-1,TGTGCCACCAGTGATCCGGGGAAGAACACTGAAGCTTTCTTT,CATSDPGKNTEAFF
-,TRBV30,TRBD1,TRBJ1-4,TGTGCCTGGAGTGCGATTTTCGACAGGGGGGATGAAAAACTGTTTTTT,CAWSAIFDRGDEKLFF
-,TRBV5-1,-,TRBJ1-2,TGCGCCAGCAGCCGGACCACAGGGTCCCCCGGCTACACCTTC,CASSRTTGSPGYTF
-,TRBV7-6,TRBD1,TRBJ1-5,TGTGCCAGCAGCCCGGGACAGGGCCTGGGACAGCCCCAGCATTTT,CASSPGQGLGQPQHF
-,TRBV3-1/TRBV3-2,-,TRBJ1-1,TGTGCCAGCAGCCAAGATTTCAGGACGACTGAAGCTTTCTTT,CASSQDFRTTEAFF
-,TRBV7-9,-,TRBJ1-2,TGTGCCAGCAGCGTAGCGGCGAGGGCCTATGGCTACACCTTC,CASSVAARAYGYTF
-,TRBV10-1,-,TRBJ1-5,TGCGCCAGCTCTCAGGGTCTGCAGCCCCAGCATTTT,CASSQGLQPQHF
-,TRBV30,-,TRBJ1-1,TGTGCCTGGAGTGTACTAACGGGTGAAGCTTTCTTT,CAWSVLTGEAFF
-,TRBV6-6,TRBD2,TRBJ2-1,TGTGCCAGCAGTTACTCTACTAGCGGGAATTATTATGAGCAGTTCTTC,CASSYSTSGNYYEQFF
-,TRBV10-3,-,TRBJ2-2,TGTGCCATCAGTGAGTGGCAGGGTACCACCGGGGAGCTGTTTTTT,CAISEWQGTTGELFF
-,TRBV21-1,-,TRBJ1-5,TGTGCCAGCAGCATCGGAGTGGGGGACCCCAGCAATCAGCCCCAGCATTTT,CASSIGVGDPSNQPQHF
-,TRBV24-1,TRBD1,TRBJ1-5,TGTGCCACCAGTCTTCGCCCCTCCAGGGGGCTTGGCAATCAGCCCCAGCATTTT,CATSLRPSRGLGNQPQHF
-,TRBV4-1,TRBD1,TRBJ2-7,TGCGCCAGCAGCCAAGAACCCCTTGGCGGGACAGGGGGATACGAGCAGTACTTC,CASSQEPLGGTGGYEQYF
-,TRBV4-2,TRBD2,TRBJ2-5,TGTGCCAGCAGCCCCGGAAATTTGGCGGGAGTTCAAGAGACCCAGTACTTC,CASSPGNLAGVQETQYF
-,TRBV5-1,-,TRBJ2-5,TGCGCCAGCAGCTTGTCCCTTTCGGAGACCCAGTACTTC,CASSLSLSETQYF
-,TRBV6-5,-,TRBJ1-6,TGTGCCAGCAGTTCGACAGATAATTCACCCCTCCACTTT,CASSSTDNSPLHF
-,TRBV28,-,TRBJ1-2,TGTGCCAGCAGTTTAGGGGCAGGGGGCTACACCTTC,CASSLGAGGYTF
-,TRBV6-5,-,TRBJ1-1,TGTGCCAGCATGGGACATGAGGGCAACACTGAAGCTTTCTTT,CASMGHEGNTEAFF